This is a list of T cell receptor beta chains from one sample in a study of control samples from healthy donors and cancer patients. Sequencing was performed with immunoSEQ multiplex PCR; in TCRdb, only in-frame clones are kept and a portion is missing. The sample has under 200,000 clones, about nine tenths seen once. Sequenced material: blood. The origin of the receptors is a woman aged 30 to 39 in good health. The CDR3 runs from the conserved cysteine through the conserved F or W. A D gene is named only where the DNA matches it firmly. Part of the rows lack a size; the others show once, few, many or a class for expanded clones.

j_gene,v_gene,d_gene,len,abundance,CDR3nt,CDR3aa
TRBJ2-4,TRBV12-3/TRBV12-4,.,13,.,TGTGCCAGCAGCTTAGCCGTCAAAAACATTCAGTACTTC,CASSLAVKNIQYF
TRBJ2-3,TRBV25-1,.,14,.,TGTGCCAGCAGTGAATACGAGGGCACAGATACGCAGTATTTT,CASSEYEGTDTQYF
TRBJ2-1,TRBV5-1,TRBD2,14,.,TGCGCCAGCAGCTTCGCTAGCGGGTACAATGAGCAGTTCTTC,CASSFASGYNEQFF
TRBJ2-1,TRBV3-1/TRBV3-2,.,15,once,TGTGCCAGCAGCCAAGGTATGAGCTCCTACAATGAGCAGTTCTTC,CASSQGMSSYNEQFF
TRBJ2-1,TRBV11-2,.,15,.,TGTGCCAGCAGCTTAGACCCGAGCTCCTACAATGAGCAGTTCTTC,CASSLDPSSYNEQFF
TRBJ1-4,TRBV5-1,TRBD1,15,.,TGCGCCAGCAGCGCCGGACAGGGAGGTTCTGAAAAACTGTTTTTT,CASSAGQGGSEKLFF
TRBJ1-2,TRBV6-5,.,14,.,TGTGCCAGCACCAAGGACAGAGCTAACTATGGCTACACCTTC,CASTKDRANYGYTF
TRBJ1-1,TRBV5-1,TRBD1,16,.,TGCGCCAGCAGCCCGGGACAGGGGGCCCCTTTAACTGAAGCTTTCTTT,CASSPGQGAPLTEAFF
TRBJ1-4,TRBV30,TRBD1,14,.,TGTGCCTGGAGTGGGGGGACAGGGAATGAAAAACTGTTTTTT,CAWSGGTGNEKLFF
TRBJ2-7,TRBV7-3,.,14,.,TGTGCCAGCAGCTTAAACGGGGGACCCTACGAGCAGTACTTC,CASSLNGGPYEQYF
TRBJ1-1,TRBV7-9,.,13,.,TGTGCCAGCAGGGTAATTGCAAACACTGAAGCTTTCTTT,CASRVIANTEAFF
TRBJ2-6,TRBV2,.,14,.,TGTGCCAGCAGGATACTAGGCGGGGCCAACGTCCTGACTTTC,CASRILGGANVLTF
TRBJ2-5,TRBV7-3,TRBD2,16,.,TGTGCCAGCAGCTTAAGGGCTAGCGGGGGAGGGGAGACCCAGTACTTC,CASSLRASGGGETQYF
TRBJ2-2,TRBV21-1,.,16,.,TGTGCCAGCAGCAAAAGGGGACAGGGGGACCGAGGGGAGCTGTTTTTT,CASSKRGQGDRGELFF
TRBJ1-5,TRBV10-2,.,15,.,TGCGCCAGCAGTGAGAAGGGTTATAGCAATCAGCCCCAGCATTTT,CASSEKGYSNQPQHF
TRBJ1-5,TRBV29-1,.,12,.,TGCAGCGCCCGTTATAGCAATCAGCCCCAGCATTTT,CSARYSNQPQHF
TRBJ2-2,TRBV15,.,13,.,TGTGCCACCAGGGTAGGGGTTACCGGGGAGCTGTTTTTT,CATRVGVTGELFF
TRBJ1-5,TRBV28,.,13,.,TGTGCCAGCAGTTACAGGGCCCATCAGCCCCAGCATTTT,CASSYRAHQPQHF
TRBJ1-5,TRBV28,.,12,once,TGTGCCAGCAGGCAGGGCAATCAGCCCCAGCATTTT,CASRQGNQPQHF
TRBJ2-1,TRBV9,TRBD1,15,.,TGTGCCAGCAGCGAGGGGGCGGGCCACTACAATGAGCAGTTCTTC,CASSEGAGHYNEQFF
TRBJ2-2,TRBV6-1,.,15,.,TGTGCCAGCAGTGAAGCGGCGACGGCCACCGGGGAGCTGTTTTTT,CASSEAATATGELFF
TRBJ2-7,TRBV5-6,TRBD1,15,once,TGTGCCAGCAGCTTCGGGACAGGGTTCTCCTACGAGCAGTACTTC,CASSFGTGFSYEQYF
TRBJ2-7,TRBV6-2/TRBV6-3,TRBD1,15,.,TGTGCCAGCAGTTACTCCGGGACAGGGGGTTACGAGCAGTACTTC,CASSYSGTGGYEQYF
TRBJ2-1,TRBV12-3/TRBV12-4,.,13,.,TGTGCCAGCAGTTTACAGAACTACAATGAGCAGTTCTTC,CASSLQNYNEQFF
TRBJ2-7,TRBV4-1,TRBD1,15,many,TGCGCCAGCAGCCAAGCACAGGGGGAAGCCTACGAGCAGTACTTC,CASSQAQGEAYEQYF
TRBJ1-5,TRBV6-6,TRBD1,12,.,TGTGCCACCCAGACAGGGGATCAGCCCCAGCATTTT,CATQTGDQPQHF
TRBJ1-4,TRBV28,.,13,.,TGTGCCAGCAGTGGGGGTTTGGAGGAAAAACTGTTTTTT,CASSGGLEEKLFF
TRBJ1-6,TRBV27,TRBD1,14,.,TGTGCCAGCAGGCCCGGGACAGATAATTCACCCCTCCACTTT,CASRPGTDNSPLHF
TRBJ2-7,TRBV24-1,.,12,.,TGTGCCACCAGTGAGACAGGTGGAGAGCAGTACTTC,CATSETGGEQYF
TRBJ1-5,TRBV9,TRBD1,15,.,TGTGCCAGCAGCCCACAGGGGGCAATCAATCAGCCCCAGCATTTT,CASSPQGAINQPQHF
TRBJ2-3,TRBV5-4,.,15,.,TGTGCCAGCAGCCCGAACAGGGCTAGCACAGATACGCAGTATTTT,CASSPNRASTDTQYF
TRBJ2-7,TRBV4-2,TRBD2,14,.,TGTGCCAGCAGCCCTAGCGGGAGGGCCTACGAGCAGTACTTC,CASSPSGRAYEQYF
TRBJ2-4,TRBV19,TRBD2,19,.,TGTGCCAGTAGTCCAGGACTAGCGGGGGGGCTCCTAGCCAAAAACATTCAGTACTTC,CASSPGLAGGLLAKNIQYF
TRBJ2-1,TRBV4-3,.,16,.,TGCGCCAGCAGCCAAGAGTCCAGCGAACCGTACAATGAGCAGTTCTTC,CASSQESSEPYNEQFF
TRBJ1-5,TRBV7-8,.,15,.,TGTGCCAGCAGCTTAGCCGGAAATAGCAATCAGCCCCAGCATTTT,CASSLAGNSNQPQHF
TRBJ2-3,TRBV11-2,.,14,.,TGTGCCAGCAGCTTAGGGGGGCGCACAGATACGCAGTATTTT,CASSLGGRTDTQYF
TRBJ2-1,TRBV7-8,TRBD2,15,.,TGTGCCAGCAGCGCGAGGACTAGCGGGAGCTATGAGCAGTTCTTC,CASSARTSGSYEQFF
TRBJ2-2,TRBV6-6,.,15,.,TGTGCCAGCAGTCCGACAGGTCCCAACACCGGGGAGCTGTTTTTT,CASSPTGPNTGELFF
TRBJ1-5,TRBV28,.,11,.,TGTGCCAGCTCAGACAATCAGCCCCAGCATTTT,CASSDNQPQHF
TRBJ2-6,TRBV15,.,15,.,TGTGCCACCAGCAGAGAGGCCTCTGGGGCCAACGTCCTGACTTTC,CATSREASGANVLTF
TRBJ1-1,TRBV4-1,TRBD1,16,.,TGCGCCAGCAGCCAAGGACGACAGGGATTGGGGACTGAAGCTTTCTTT,CASSQGRQGLGTEAFF
TRBJ2-1,TRBV7-9,TRBD2,15,.,TGTGCCAGCAGCTTTGCGGGGGACTCCTACAATGAGCAGTTCTTC,CASSFAGDSYNEQFF
TRBJ2-1,TRBV6-2/TRBV6-3,.,15,.,TGTGCCAGCAGTTATACTTCTACCTCCTACAATGAGCAGTTCTTC,CASSYTSTSYNEQFF
TRBJ1-2,TRBV7-2,.,12,.,TGTGCCAGCAGCTTACAGCCCTATGGCTACACCTTC,CASSLQPYGYTF
TRBJ1-2,TRBV5-1,.,14,.,TGCGCCAGCAGCCTTGGACCTTCTAACTATGGCTACACCTTC,CASSLGPSNYGYTF
TRBJ1-5,TRBV4-2,.,13,.,TGTGCCAGCAGCCAAGATCGGCCTCAGCCCCAGCATTTT,CASSQDRPQPQHF
TRBJ2-7,TRBV11-2,.,14,.,TGTGCCAGCAGCTCCCTCAAGGACCTCTACGAGCAGTACTTC,CASSSLKDLYEQYF
TRBJ1-2,TRBV18,TRBD1,13,.,TGTGCCAGCTCACAGGGGGCGCGATATGGCTACACCTTC,CASSQGARYGYTF
TRBJ1-5,TRBV30,.,14,.,TGTGCCTGGAGTCGGCCAGTCGGCAATCAGCCCCAGCATTTT,CAWSRPVGNQPQHF
TRBJ2-5,TRBV7-2,TRBD1,15,once,TGTGCCAGCAGCTTAGGGACAGGGGTGGGGGAGACCCAGTACTTC,CASSLGTGVGETQYF
TRBJ2-1,TRBV12-3/TRBV12-4,.,12,.,TGTGCCAGCAGACCCGACTACAATGAGCAGTTCTTC,CASRPDYNEQFF
TRBJ2-7,TRBV11-3,.,15,.,TGTGCCAGCAGCTTAGCGGACCGCCTCTCCTACGAGCAGTACTTC,CASSLADRLSYEQYF
TRBJ2-6,TRBV15,.,16,.,TGTGCCACCAGCAGAGATGGCGGCTCTGGGGCCAACGTCCTGACTTTC,CATSRDGGSGANVLTF
TRBJ2-1,TRBV7-9,TRBD1,17,.,TGTGCCAGCAGCTTAGCTTCGGCAGGGGGCCTCTACAATGAGCAGTTCTTC,CASSLASAGGLYNEQFF
TRBJ2-3,TRBV25-1,TRBD1,14,.,TGTGCCAGCACGGGGACAGGGGGCACAGATACGCAGTATTTT,CASTGTGGTDTQYF
TRBJ1-6,TRBV18,TRBD1,14,.,TGTGCCAGCTCTAAGGACAGGCAAAATTCACCCCTCCACTTT,CASSKDRQNSPLHF
TRBJ2-7,TRBV18,.,13,.,TGTGCCAGCTCACTCGGACAGACCTACGAGCAGTACTTC,CASSLGQTYEQYF
TRBJ1-1,TRBV30,.,12,.,TGTGCCTGGAGTGTACGGGGCCCTGAAGCTTTCTTT,CAWSVRGPEAFF